This TCR beta chain was observed in a study of Tregs in tolerant kidney transplant recipients. Germline-derived CDR1 and CDR2 are LNHNV and YYDKDF (reference sequence). Trimming took off 0 bases at V and 0 bases at J, with 9 bases between the two ends. The CDR3 extends over 15 amino acids. Clones were sequenced by immunoSEQ multiplex PCR, and TCRdb holds only the in-frame ones, with some missing. Of 60,000 to 65,000 clones detected, more than 95% appear once; the ten largest clones hold 0.34%. This receptor was identified in a human donor who received a combined kidney and bone marrow transplant. This chain connects TRBV15 to TRBJ2-7; D is unclear. The starting material was Tregs from blood, obtained before the transplant. CDR3 sequence (DNA): TGTGCCACCAGCAGAGATAACGACTTCTCCTACGAGCAGTACTTC. It specifies CATSRDNDFSYEQYF.